This T cell receptor (beta chain) emerged from a study of beta chain features in type 1 diabetes. Study results and caveats: Shorter TCRB CDR3s, moderately but significantly so, marked every one of the four CD4+ subsets in Type 1 diabetes patients.

What was sequenced were expressed TCRB transcripts, since all of the isolated RNA had been reverse transcribed. Assay: immunoSEQ multiplex PCR; the TCRdb copy retains only in-frame clones and omits some. In the table there are around 140,000 clones, roughly 10% of which are singletons. Trimming at V came to 0 bases and at J to 5 bases, leaving 12 bases not matched to a gene. The CDR3 runs 18 residues. Germline CDR1 is SGHVS and CDR2 is FNYEAQ. A note on this clone: The antigen remains undetermined.

In total, each donor contributed a single heparinised blood draw that averaged around 120 mL. This sequence joins TRBV7-6 and TRBJ2-5; 10 nucleotides line up with TRBD2. This receptor was taken from a man aged 30 to 39 with type 1 diabetes. The sequencing sample was made of central memory CD4+ T cells from blood. CDR3 in amino acids: CASSLAGMSGTSAETQYF. CDR3 sequence (DNA): TGTGCCAGCAGCTTAGCTGGGATGTCCGGGACTAGCGCCGAGACCCAGTACTTC. The full variable domain, in which reference TRBV7-6 and TRBJ2-5 provide the parts outside the CDR3, is GAGVSQSPRYKVTKRGQDVALRCDPISGHVSLYWYRQALGQGPEFLTYFNYEAQQDKSGLPNDRFSAERPEGSISTLTIQRTEQRDSAMYRCASSLAGMSGTSAETQYFGPGTRLLVL.